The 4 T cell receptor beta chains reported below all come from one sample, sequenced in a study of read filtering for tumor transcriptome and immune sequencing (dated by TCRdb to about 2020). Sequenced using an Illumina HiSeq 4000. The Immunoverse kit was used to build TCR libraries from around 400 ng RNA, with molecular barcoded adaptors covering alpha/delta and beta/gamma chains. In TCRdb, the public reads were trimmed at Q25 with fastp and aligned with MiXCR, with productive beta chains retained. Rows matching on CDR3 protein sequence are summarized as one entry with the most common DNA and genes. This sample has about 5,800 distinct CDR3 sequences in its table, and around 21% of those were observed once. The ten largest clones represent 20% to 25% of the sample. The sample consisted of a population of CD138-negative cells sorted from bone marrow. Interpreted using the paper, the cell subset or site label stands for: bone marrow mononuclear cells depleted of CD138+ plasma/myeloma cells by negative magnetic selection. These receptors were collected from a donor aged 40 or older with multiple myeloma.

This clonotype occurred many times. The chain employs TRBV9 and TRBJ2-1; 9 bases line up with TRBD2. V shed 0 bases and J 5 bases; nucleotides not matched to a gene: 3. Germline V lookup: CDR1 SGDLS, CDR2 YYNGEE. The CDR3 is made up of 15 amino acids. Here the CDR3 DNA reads TGTGCCAGCAGCGTAGTTCTAGCGGGAAACAATGAGCAGTTCTTC. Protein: CASSVVLAGNNEQFF. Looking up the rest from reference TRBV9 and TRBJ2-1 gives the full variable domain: DSGVTQTPKHLITATGQRVTLRCSPRSGDLSVYWYQQSLDQGLQFLIQYYNGEERAKGNILERFSAQQFPDLHSELNLSSLELGDSALYFCASSVVLAGNNEQFFGPGTRLTVL.

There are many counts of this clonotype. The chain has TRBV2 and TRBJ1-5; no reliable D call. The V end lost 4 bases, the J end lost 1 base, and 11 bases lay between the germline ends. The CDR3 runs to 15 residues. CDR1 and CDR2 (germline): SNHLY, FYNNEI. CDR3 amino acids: CASSVTGRSNQPQHF. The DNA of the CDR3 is TGTGCCAGCAGTGTAACTGGGCGCAGCAATCAGCCCCAGCATTTT. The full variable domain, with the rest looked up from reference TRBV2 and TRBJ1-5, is EPEVTQTPSHQVTQMGQEVILRCVPISNHLYFYWYRQILGQKVEFLVSFYNNEISEKSEIFDDQFSVERPDGSNFTLKIRSTKLEDSAMYFCASSVTGRSNQPQHFGDGTRLSIL.

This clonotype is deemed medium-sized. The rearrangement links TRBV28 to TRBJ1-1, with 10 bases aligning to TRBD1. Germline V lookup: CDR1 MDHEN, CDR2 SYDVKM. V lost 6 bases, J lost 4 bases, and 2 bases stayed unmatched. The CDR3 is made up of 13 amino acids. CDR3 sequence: CASRDRGRTEAFF. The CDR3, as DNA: TGTGCCAGCAGAGACAGGGGGCGCACTGAAGCTTTCTTT.

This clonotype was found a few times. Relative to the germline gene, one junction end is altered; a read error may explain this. CDR3 protein: CAGSPERDYNEQFF. CDR3 nucleotide sequence: TGTGCCGGCTCACCCGAGCGGGACTACAATGAGCAGTTCTTC. The chain joins TRBV18 to TRBJ2-1; 7 bases map to TRBD2. The CDR3 runs to 14 residues. From germline, CDR1 is KGHSH and CDR2 LQKENI.